This T cell receptor beta chain was sequenced in a study of T cell changes during pregnancy in multiple sclerosis. Produced via immunoSEQ multiplex PCR; TCRdb's table is partial and in-frame only. The sample has over 45,000 clones; over 90% are singletons. CDR1 and CDR2 from the germline V gene are SGDLS and YYNGEE. The CDR3 has 15 residues. The ends lost 4 bases at V and 1 base at J; junction bases unmatched: 7. Source: CD8+ T cells from peripheral blood mononuclear cells, taken in the third trimester of pregnancy. The rearrangement links TRBV9 to TRBJ1-1; 7 bases align to TRBD1. The source is a female donor with multiple sclerosis, enrolled in a pregnancy study. The CDR3 region is CASSTTQGENTEAFF. In DNA, the CDR3 is TGTGCCAGCAGCACAACGCAGGGGGAGAACACTGAAGCTTTCTTT.